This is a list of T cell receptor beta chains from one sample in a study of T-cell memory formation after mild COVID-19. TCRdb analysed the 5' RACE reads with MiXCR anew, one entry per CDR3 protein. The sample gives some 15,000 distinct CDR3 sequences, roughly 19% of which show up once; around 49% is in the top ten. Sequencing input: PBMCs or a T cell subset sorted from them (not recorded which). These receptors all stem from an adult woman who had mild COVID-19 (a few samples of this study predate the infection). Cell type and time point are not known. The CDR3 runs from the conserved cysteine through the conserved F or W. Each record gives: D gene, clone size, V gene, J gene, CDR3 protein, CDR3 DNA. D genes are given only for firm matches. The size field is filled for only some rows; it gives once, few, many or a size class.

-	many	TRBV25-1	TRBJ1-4	CASSGSEKLFF	TGTGCCAGCAGTGGAAGCGAAAAACTGTTTTTT
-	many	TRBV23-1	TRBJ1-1	CASSFNRPRTDTEAFF	TGCGCCAGCAGTTTTAATCGACCGCGGACGGACACTGAAGCTTTCTTT
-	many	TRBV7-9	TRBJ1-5	CASSLGGGAGNQPQHF	TGTGCCAGCAGCTTAGGAGGGGGGGCAGGGAATCAGCCCCAGCATTTT
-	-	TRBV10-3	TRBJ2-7	CATRATLSYEQYF	TGTGCCACCCGGGCTACCCTATCCTACGAGCAGTACTTC
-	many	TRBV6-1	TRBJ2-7	CASSEFGKTAYEQYF	TGTGCCAGCAGTGAGTTCGGCAAAACGGCCTACGAGCAGTACTTC
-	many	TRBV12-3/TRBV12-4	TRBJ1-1	CATSPTPNTEAFF	TGTGCCACCAGCCCAACCCCGAACACTGAAGCTTTCTTT
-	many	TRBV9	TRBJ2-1	CASSVTAFREQFF	TGTGCCAGCAGCGTAACCGCTTTCAGGGAGCAGTTCTTC
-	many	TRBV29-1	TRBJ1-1	CSVELASNLNTEAFF	TGCAGCGTTGAGTTGGCCAGCAATTTGAACACTGAAGCTTTCTTT
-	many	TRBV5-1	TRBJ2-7	CASSKGSTYEQYF	TGCGCCAGCAGCAAGGGATCCACCTACGAGCAGTACTTC
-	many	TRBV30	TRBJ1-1	CAWSLPRGVAFF	TGTGCCTGGAGTCTCCCCCGCGGGGTGGCTTTCTTT
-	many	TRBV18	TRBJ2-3	CASSPGARSLSTDTQYF	TGTGCCAGCTCACCTGGGGCGCGAAGCTTATCCACAGATACGCAGTATTTT
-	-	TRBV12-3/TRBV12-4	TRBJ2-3	CASRSITDTQYF	TGTGCCAGCAGGTCTATCACAGATACGCAGTATTTT
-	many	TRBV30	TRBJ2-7	CAWATGSSYEQYF	TGTGCCTGGGCAACAGGGAGCTCCTACGAGCAGTACTTC
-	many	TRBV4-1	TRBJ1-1	CASSQEARNTEAFF	TGCGCCAGCAGCCAAGAGGCCAGAAACACTGAAGCTTTCTTT
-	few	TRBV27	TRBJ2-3	CASSHTGGSLITDTQYF	TGTGCCAGCAGCCACACCGGAGGATCGCTTATCACAGATACGCAGTATTTT
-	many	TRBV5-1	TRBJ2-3	CASSLGVDTQYF	TGCGCCAGCAGCTTGGGAGTAGATACGCAGTATTTT
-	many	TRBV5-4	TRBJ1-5	CASSLRTRRLWGNQPQHF	TGTGCCAGCAGCTTGCGGACCCGGAGGCTATGGGGCAATCAGCCCCAGCATTTT
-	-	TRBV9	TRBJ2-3	CASSANRETGSTDTQYF	TGTGCCAGCAGCGCGAACAGAGAGACAGGCAGCACAGATACGCAGTATTTT
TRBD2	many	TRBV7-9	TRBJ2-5	CASSSTGTSIVQETQYF	TGTGCCAGCAGCTCGACCGGGACTAGCATCGTTCAAGAGACCCAGTACTTC
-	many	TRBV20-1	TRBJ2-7	CSAIGTQTYEQYF	TGCAGTGCTATCGGGACACAAACCTACGAGCAGTACTTC
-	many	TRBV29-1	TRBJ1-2	CSERDNNYGYTF	TGCAGCGAGAGGGACAATAACTATGGCTACACCTTC
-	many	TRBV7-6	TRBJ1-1	CASSLALDGGTEAFF	TGTGCCAGCAGCTTAGCGCTCGACGGAGGGACTGAAGCTTTCTTT
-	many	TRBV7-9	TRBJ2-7	CASSRGLREQYF	TGTGCCAGCAGCAGGGGTCTTAGGGAGCAGTACTTC
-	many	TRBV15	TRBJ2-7	CATSRAHGVSYEQYF	TGTGCCACCAGCAGGGCGCACGGAGTCTCCTACGAGCAGTACTTC
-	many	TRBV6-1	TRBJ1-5	CASQYRRPNQPQHF	TGTGCCAGTCAGTACAGGAGGCCGAATCAGCCCCAGCATTTT
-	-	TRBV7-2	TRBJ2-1	CASSLGGGKGNEQFF	TGTGCCAGCAGCTTAGGGGGAGGAAAGGGGAATGAGCAGTTCTTC
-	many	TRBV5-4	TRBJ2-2	CASSTSMSTGELFF	TGTGCCAGCAGCACGAGTATGAGCACCGGGGAGCTGTTTTTT
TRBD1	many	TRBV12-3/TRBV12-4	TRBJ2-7	CASSPTGTGNEQYF	TGTGCCAGCAGCCCGACAGGGACGGGAAACGAGCAGTACTTC
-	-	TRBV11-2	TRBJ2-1	CASSFLVLHANNEQFF	TGTGCCAGCAGCTTCCTAGTGCTCCATGCCAACAATGAGCAGTTCTTC
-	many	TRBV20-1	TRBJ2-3	CSAPPKISGRLDTQYF	TGCAGTGCTCCCCCGAAAATCAGCGGCAGGCTCGATACGCAGTATTTT
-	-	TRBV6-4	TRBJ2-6	CASSDSAGANVLTF	TGTGCCAGCAGTGACTCGGCCGGGGCCAACGTCCTGACTTTC
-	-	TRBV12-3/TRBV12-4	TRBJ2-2	CASSLGQNTGELFF	TGTGCCAGCAGTTTGGGACAGAACACCGGGGAGCTGTTTTTT
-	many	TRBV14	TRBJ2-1	CASSQDYVSPYNEQFF	TGTGCCAGCAGCCAAGACTATGTGAGCCCCTACAATGAGCAGTTCTTC
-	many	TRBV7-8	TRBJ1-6	CASSPRQVNNSPLHF	TGTGCCAGCAGCCCCCGACAGGTGAATAATTCACCCCTCCACTTT
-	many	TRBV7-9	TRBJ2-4	CASSSSSPGLQDF	TGTGCCAGCAGCTCCTCCTCCCCGGGACTCCAAGACTTC
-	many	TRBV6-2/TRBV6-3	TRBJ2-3	CASSYWGGINTDTQYF	TGTGCCAGCAGTTACTGGGGCGGGATCAACACAGATACGCAGTATTTT
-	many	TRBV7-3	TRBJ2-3	CASSFGAGAGDTQYF	TGTGCCAGCAGCTTCGGGGCAGGCGCGGGGGATACGCAGTATTTT
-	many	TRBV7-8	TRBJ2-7	CASSLKLYEQYF	TGTGCCAGCAGCTTAAAACTCTACGAGCAGTACTTC
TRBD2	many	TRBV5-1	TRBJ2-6	CASSFFGTSGLPGANVLTF	TGCGCCAGCAGCTTCTTCGGGACTAGCGGCCTCCCTGGGGCCAACGTCCTGACTTTC
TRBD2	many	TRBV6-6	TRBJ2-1	CASSYGGASGLYNEQFF	TGTGCCAGCAGTTACGGGGGGGCTAGCGGGCTCTACAATGAGCAGTTCTTC